The T cell receptor (beta chain) under discussion was sequenced for a study of spatial heterogeneity in lung cancer. Study information: Raw reads contained each unique TCR and UMI combination more than ten times on average. Points from the study as a whole: Mutation tallies in tumors tracked expanded intratumoral alpha and beta TCR counts.

CDR3 length equals 12 residues. The ends were cut back, 0 bases at V and 10 bases at J, with 8 bases in the middle. Per germline, CDR1 SGHDN and CDR2 FVKESK. Sample time point: sample taken at primary tumor resection. TCR cDNA molecules each carried a unique molecular identifier. TCRdb re-derived calls from the 5' RACE reads in MiXCR, one entry per CDR3 protein. The sample contains approximately 94,000 distinct CDR3 sequences, 3.5% to 5% of which appear only once. Of note for this clonotype: Its antigen is still unknown.

This TCR derives from a male donor with early-stage non-small cell lung cancer. This chain connects TRBV14 to TRBJ2-3, with no clear D. The sequenced sample was lung tumor tissue, obtained at surgery. This chain's CDR3 is CASSQDSGAQYF. In DNA, the CDR3 is TGTGCCAGCAGCCAAGATTCCGGAGCGCAGTATTTT.